A selection of T cell receptor beta chains follows, all from one sample in a study of CD8 T cells in ankylosing spondylitis. MiXCR, applied by TCRdb to the 5' RACE reads, yields one record per CDR3 protein. This sample has more than 250,000 distinct CDR3 sequences; around a tenth occur once, and the top ten carry roughly 9%. Specimen: blood, either unsorted or a sorted T cell fraction (not recorded which). Every receptor here comes from a female donor with ankylosing spondylitis or in good health (not recorded which). CDR3s include the opening cysteine and the closing phenylalanine or tryptophan. Fields, in order: J gene, clone size, V gene, CDR3 length, D gene, CDR3 DNA, CDR3 protein. D genes are given only for firm matches. Expanded clones are given a class, and other clones once, few, many or no size at all.

TRBJ2-2	many	TRBV6-2/TRBV6-3	14	TRBD2	TGTGCCAGCAGGGGACTAGTGTCCACCGGGGAGCTGTTTTTT	CASRGLVSTGELFF
TRBJ1-5	NA	TRBV3-1	14	NA	TGTGCCAGCAGCCTGGGACTGAGCAATCAGCCCCAGCATTTT	CASSLGLSNQPQHF
TRBJ1-5	few	TRBV7-9	17	NA	TGTGCCAGCAGCTTAGGCGTTCGTGTCCTAGGAGCTCAGCCCCAGCATTTT	CASSLGVRVLGAQPQHF
TRBJ2-3	few	TRBV7-2	13	NA	TGTGCCAGCAGCTCGCCTCCCCCCCCTACGCAGTATTTT	CASSSPPPPTQYF
TRBJ2-3	many	TRBV5-6	15	TRBD1	TGTGCCAGCAGCTTCGGACAGGGTTCAGGAGATACGCAGTATTTT	CASSFGQGSGDTQYF
TRBJ1-6	many	TRBV20-1	15	TRBD1	TGCAGTGCTAGGACAGGGGAGGACTATAATTCACCCCTCCACTTT	CSARTGEDYNSPLHF
TRBJ2-3	few	TRBV5-1	17	TRBD2	TGCGCCAGCAGCTCGGCCGCTAGCGGGGGAGGGGCGGATACGCAGTATTTT	CASSSAASGGGADTQYF
TRBJ2-1	NA	TRBV7-2	14	TRBD2	TGTGCCAGCAGCTTTAGCGGGAGGGCCGCTGAGCAGTTCTTC	CASSFSGRAAEQFF
TRBJ2-7	once	TRBV30	14	NA	TGTGCCTGGAGCCTACCTGCGGCGCCCTACGAGCAGTACTTC	CAWSLPAAPYEQYF
TRBJ2-7	NA	TRBV20-1	14	TRBD1	TGCAGTGCTAGAGTGGGGACCCAGGGGGCCGAGCAGTACTTC	CSARVGTQGAEQYF
TRBJ2-2	few	TRBV7-9	16	NA	TGTGCCAGCAGCTTAGGAAGTGCTGGCTCCACCGGGGAGCTGTTTTTT	CASSLGSAGSTGELFF
TRBJ2-7	many	TRBV3-1	14	NA	TGTGCCAGCAGCCAGATAAGTGCGGCCTACGAGCAGTACTTC	CASSQISAAYEQYF
TRBJ2-7	many	TRBV10-3	15	NA	TGTGCCATCAGTGTAGTCACCACCTTCGGGTACGAGCAGTACTTC	CAISVVTTFGYEQYF
TRBJ1-5	many	TRBV6-1	15	NA	TGTGCCAGCAGTCCGACAGTTCGGAGCAATCAGCCCCAGCATTTT	CASSPTVRSNQPQHF
TRBJ1-1	many	TRBV20-1	14	NA	TGCAGTGCGACCCCGAGCAGGGGCGGATCTGAAGCTTTCTTT	CSATPSRGGSEAFF